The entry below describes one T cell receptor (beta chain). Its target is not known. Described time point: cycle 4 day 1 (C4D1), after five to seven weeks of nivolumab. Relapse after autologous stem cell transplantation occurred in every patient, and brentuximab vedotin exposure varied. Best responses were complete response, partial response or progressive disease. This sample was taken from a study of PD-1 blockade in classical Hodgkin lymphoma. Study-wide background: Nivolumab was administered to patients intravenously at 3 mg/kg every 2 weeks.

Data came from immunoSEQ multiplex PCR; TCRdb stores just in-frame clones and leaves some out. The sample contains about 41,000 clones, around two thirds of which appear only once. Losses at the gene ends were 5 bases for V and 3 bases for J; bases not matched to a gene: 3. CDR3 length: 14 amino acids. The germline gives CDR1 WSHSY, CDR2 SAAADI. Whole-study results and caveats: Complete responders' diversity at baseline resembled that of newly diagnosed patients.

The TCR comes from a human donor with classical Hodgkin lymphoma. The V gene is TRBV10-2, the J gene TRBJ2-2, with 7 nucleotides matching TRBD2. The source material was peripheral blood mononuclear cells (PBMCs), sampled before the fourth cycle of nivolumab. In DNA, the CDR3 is TGCGCCAGCAGTACGGGGGGTGACACCGGGGAGCTGTTTTTT. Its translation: CASSTGGDTGELFF.